This T cell receptor beta chain appears in the sequencing data of a study of identical twins. As to this clonotype: As yet, its antigen is unknown.

Study results and limitations: Among beta out-of-frame sequences, excess sharing between twins appeared weaker. Fewer insertions marked abundant cord blood beta clonotypes; young adult naive trended weakly, memory not at all.

Template switching created a universal primer site, and the cDNA included unique molecular identifiers. TCRdb re-called the 5' RACE reads with MiXCR, one entry per CDR3 protein. The data show approximately 600,000 distinct CDR3 sequences, around a tenth seen once. The sample was also reused in another study, on yellow fever vaccine responses in identical twins.

The material sequenced was PBMCs. The sequence came from a young woman in good health.

CDR3 nucleotides: TGCGCCAGCAGTGAGTCCGGGACAGGGGACACCGGGGAGCTGTTTTTT. Amino acid sequence: CASSESGTGDTGELFF. The chain carries TRBV10-2 and TRBJ2-2; 10 nucleotides line up with TRBD1. CDR3 size: 16 residues. Germline trimming cut 0 bases from V and 3 bases from J; bases unmatched to any gene: 1. Germline assignment: CDR1 WSHSY and CDR2 SAAADI.